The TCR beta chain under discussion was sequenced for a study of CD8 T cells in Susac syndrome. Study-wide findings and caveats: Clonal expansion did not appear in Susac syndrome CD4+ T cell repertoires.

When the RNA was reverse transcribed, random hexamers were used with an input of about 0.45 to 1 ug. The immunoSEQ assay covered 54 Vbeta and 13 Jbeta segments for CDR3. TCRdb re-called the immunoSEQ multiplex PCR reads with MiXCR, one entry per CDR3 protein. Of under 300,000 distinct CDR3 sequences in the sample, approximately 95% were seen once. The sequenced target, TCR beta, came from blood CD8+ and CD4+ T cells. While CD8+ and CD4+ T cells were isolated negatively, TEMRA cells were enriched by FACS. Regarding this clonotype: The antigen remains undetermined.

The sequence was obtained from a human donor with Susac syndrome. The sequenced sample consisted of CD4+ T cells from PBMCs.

CDR3 amino acids: CSASRPPGGRAGEQFF. For the CDR3, the DNA is TGCAGTGCTAGTAGGCCCCCCGGCGGGAGGGCGGGTGAGCAGTTCTTC. The genes are TRBV20-1 and TRBJ2-1; 9 positions agree with TRBD2. The CDR3 runs to 16 residues. V dropped 3 bases and J dropped 9; count of bases not matched to a gene: 15. Germline CDR1 reads DFQATT; CDR2 reads SNEGSKA (reference sequence).